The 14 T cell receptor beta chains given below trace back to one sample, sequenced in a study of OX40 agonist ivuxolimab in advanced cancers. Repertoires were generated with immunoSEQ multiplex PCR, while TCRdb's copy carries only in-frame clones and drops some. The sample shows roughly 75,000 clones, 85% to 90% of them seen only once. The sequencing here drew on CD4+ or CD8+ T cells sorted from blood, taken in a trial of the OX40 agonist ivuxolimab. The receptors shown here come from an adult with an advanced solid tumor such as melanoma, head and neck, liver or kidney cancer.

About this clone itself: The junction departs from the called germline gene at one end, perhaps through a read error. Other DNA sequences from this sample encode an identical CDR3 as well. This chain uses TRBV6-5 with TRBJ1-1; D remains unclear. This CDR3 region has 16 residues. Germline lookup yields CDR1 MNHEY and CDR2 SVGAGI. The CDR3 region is CASSYSIGSMNTEAFF. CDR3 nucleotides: TGTGCCAGCAGCTACTCGATTGGCAGCATGAACACTGAAGCTTTCTTT.

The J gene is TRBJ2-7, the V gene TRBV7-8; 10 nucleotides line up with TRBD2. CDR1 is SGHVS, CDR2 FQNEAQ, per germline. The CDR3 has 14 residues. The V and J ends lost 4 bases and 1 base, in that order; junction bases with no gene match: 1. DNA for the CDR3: TGTGCCAGCAGCTCAGCGGGAGGGTCCTACGAGCAGTACTTC. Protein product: CASSSAGGSYEQYF.

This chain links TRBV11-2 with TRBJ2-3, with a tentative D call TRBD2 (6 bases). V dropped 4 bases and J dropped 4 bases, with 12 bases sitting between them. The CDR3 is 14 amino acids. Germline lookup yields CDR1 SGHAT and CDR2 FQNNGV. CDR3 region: CASSSTTRADTQYF. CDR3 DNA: TGTGCCAGCAGCTCCACGACTAGGGCAGATACGCAGTATTTT.

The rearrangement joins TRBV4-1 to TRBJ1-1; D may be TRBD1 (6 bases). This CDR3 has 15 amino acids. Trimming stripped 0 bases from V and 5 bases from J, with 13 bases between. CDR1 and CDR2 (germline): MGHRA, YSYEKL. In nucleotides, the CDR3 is TGCGCCAGCAGCCAAGATGGGAGGGGGGATACTGAAGCTTTCTTT. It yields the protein CASSQDGRGDTEAFF.

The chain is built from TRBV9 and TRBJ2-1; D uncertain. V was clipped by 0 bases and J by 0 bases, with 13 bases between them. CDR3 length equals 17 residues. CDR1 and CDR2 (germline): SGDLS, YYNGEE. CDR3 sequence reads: CASSVDGVTSSYNEQFF. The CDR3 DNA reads TGTGCCAGCAGCGTAGACGGCGTCACGAGCTCCTACAATGAGCAGTTCTTC.

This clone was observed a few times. The CDR3 region is CASSAQGGPRTIEQFF. DNA for the CDR3: TGTGCCAGCAGCGCCCAGGGGGGTCCCAGAACAATTGAGCAGTTCTTC. The chain joins TRBV9 to TRBJ2-1, with D possibly matching TRBD1 (7 bases). CDR3 length: 16 amino acids. Trimming removed 3 bases from V and 9 bases from J, with 22 bases in between. Germline V CDR1 and CDR2: SGDLS, YYNGEE.

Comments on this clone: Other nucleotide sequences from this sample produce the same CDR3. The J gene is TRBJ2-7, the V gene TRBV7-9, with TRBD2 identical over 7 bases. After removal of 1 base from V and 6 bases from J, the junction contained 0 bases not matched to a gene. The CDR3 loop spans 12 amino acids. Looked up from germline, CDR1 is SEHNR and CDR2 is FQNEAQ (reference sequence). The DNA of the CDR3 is TGTGCCAGCAGCTTAGGCGGGAGCGAGCAGTACTTC. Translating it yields CASSLGGSEQYF. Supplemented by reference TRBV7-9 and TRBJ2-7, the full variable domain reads DTGVSQNPRHKITKRGQNVTFRCDPISEHNRLYWYRQTLGQGPEFLTYFQNEAQLEKSRLLSDRFSAERPKGSFSTLEIQRTEQGDSAMYLCASSLGGSEQYFGPGTRLTVT.

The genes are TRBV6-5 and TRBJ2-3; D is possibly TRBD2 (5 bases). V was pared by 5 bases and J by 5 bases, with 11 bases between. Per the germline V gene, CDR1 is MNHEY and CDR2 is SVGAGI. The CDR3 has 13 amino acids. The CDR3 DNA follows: TGTGCCAGCAGTCAGCGGACTTTAGATACGCAGTATTTT. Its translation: CASSQRTLDTQYF.

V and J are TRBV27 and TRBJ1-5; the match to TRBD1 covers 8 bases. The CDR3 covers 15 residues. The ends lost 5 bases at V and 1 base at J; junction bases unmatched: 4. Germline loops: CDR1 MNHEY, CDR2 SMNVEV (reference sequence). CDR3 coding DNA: TGTGCCAGCAGTCCCCGGACAGGGAGCAATCAGCCCCAGCATTTT. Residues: CASSPRTGSNQPQHF.

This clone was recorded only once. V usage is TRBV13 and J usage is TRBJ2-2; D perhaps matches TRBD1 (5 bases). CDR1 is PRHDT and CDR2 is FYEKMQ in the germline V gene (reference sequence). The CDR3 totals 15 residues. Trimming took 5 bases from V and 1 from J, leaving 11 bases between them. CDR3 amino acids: CASSQGQGNTGELFF. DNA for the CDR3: TGTGCCAGCAGCCAAGGGCAGGGGAACACCGGGGAGCTGTTTTTT. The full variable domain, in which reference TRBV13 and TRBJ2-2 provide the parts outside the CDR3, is AAGVIQSPRHLIKEKRETATLKCYPIPRHDTVYWYQQGPGQDPQFLISFYEKMQSDKGSIPDRFSAQQFSDYHSELNMSSLELGDSALYFCASSQGQGNTGELFFGEGSRLTVL.

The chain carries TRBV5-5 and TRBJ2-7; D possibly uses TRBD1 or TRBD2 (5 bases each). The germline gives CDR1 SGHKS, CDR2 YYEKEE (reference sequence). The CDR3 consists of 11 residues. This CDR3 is CASSGGHEQYF. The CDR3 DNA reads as TGTGCTTCCAGTGGGGGTCACGAGCAGTACTTC.

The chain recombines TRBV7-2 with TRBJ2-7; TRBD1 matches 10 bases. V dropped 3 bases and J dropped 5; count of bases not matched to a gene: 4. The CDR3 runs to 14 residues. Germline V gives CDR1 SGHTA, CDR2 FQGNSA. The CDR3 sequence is CASSFFGTGDEQYF. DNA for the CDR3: TGTGCCAGCAGCTTTTTCGGGACAGGGGACGAGCAGTACTTC. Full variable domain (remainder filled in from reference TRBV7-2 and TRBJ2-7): GAGVSQSPSNKVTEKGKDVELRCDPISGHTALYWYRQSLGQGLEFLIYFQGNSAPDKSGLPSDRFSAERTGGSVSTLTIQRTQQEDSAVYLCASSFFGTGDEQYFGPGTRLTVT.

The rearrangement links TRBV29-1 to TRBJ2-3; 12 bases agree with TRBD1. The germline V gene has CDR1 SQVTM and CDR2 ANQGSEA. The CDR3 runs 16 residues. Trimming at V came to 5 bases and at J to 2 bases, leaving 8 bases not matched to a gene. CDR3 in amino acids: CSVHAPGQGATDTQYF. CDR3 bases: TGCAGCGTTCACGCGCCGGGACAGGGGGCCACAGATACGCAGTATTTT.

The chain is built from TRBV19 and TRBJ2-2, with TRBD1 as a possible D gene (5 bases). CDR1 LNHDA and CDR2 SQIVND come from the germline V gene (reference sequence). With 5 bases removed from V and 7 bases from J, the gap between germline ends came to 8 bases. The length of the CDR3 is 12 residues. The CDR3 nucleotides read TGTGCCAGTAGTCAGGGCCACGGGGAGCTGTTTTTT. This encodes CASSQGHGELFF.